This T cell receptor (beta chain) is drawn from a study of T cell clones after liver transplantation. The data were produced by immunoSEQ multiplex PCR, yet TCRdb's version contains in-frame clones alone and is incomplete. Of nearly 55,000 clones in the sample, roughly 84% were seen once. The table lists this clone with a few counts. There are 14 residues in the CDR3. V was pared by 1 base and J by 7 bases, with 12 bases between. The V gene's germline CDR1 is SGHDT and CDR2 YYEEEE. The origin of this receptor is a human donor who received a liver transplant. This specimen was CD4+ T cells from blood, taken before liver transplant. V and J are TRBV5-6 and TRBJ2-1, with D tentatively TRBD1 or TRBD2 (5 bases each). This CDR3 is CASSLPREGNEQFF. As DNA, the CDR3 is TGTGCCAGCAGCTTGCCTAGAGAGGGGAATGAGCAGTTCTTC.